A single T cell receptor (beta chain) is shown here with its context. Its target is unknown. The data derive from a study of T cells in Graves' hyperthyroidism and ophthalmopathy. General study findings and limits: Most thyroid-expanded clonotypes above 0.001 were also found in blood.

This CDR3 spans 15 amino acids. Trimming shortened V by 5 bases and J by 2 bases, and 14 bases separated the two germline ends. CDR1 is ENHRY and CDR2 is SYGVKD in the germline V gene. The CDR3 regions of TCR beta were amplified from RNA transcripts. When the TCR CDR3 underwent first-round RT-PCR, the HTBI primer set was used. One entry per CDR3 protein results from TCRdb running MiXCR on the multiplex PCR reads. Of 300,000 or so distinct CDR3 sequences in the sample, around 17% are singletons; the top ten hold roughly 31%. Material: blood. The TCR comes from a man younger than 45 with Graves' hyperthyroidism. V gene TRBV10-3 combines with J gene TRBJ2-3, with D possibly matching TRBD2 (6 bases). CDR3 sequence reads: CAISLGRETTDTQYF. DNA of the CDR3: TGTGCCATCAGTCTAGGCCGGGAGACCACAGATACGCAGTATTTT.